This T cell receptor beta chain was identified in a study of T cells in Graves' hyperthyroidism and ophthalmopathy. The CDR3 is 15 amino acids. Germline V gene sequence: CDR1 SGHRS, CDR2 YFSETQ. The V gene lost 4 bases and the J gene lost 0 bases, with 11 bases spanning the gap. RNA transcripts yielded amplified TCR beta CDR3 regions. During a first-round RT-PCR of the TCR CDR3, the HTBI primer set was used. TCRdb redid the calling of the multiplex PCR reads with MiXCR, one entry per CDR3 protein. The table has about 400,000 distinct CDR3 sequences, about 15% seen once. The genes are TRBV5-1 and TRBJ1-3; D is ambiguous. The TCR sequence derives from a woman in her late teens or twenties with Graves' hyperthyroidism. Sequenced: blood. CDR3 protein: CASSMDGSSGNTIYF. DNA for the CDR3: TGCGCCAGCAGCATGGACGGTAGCTCTGGAAACACCATATATTTT.